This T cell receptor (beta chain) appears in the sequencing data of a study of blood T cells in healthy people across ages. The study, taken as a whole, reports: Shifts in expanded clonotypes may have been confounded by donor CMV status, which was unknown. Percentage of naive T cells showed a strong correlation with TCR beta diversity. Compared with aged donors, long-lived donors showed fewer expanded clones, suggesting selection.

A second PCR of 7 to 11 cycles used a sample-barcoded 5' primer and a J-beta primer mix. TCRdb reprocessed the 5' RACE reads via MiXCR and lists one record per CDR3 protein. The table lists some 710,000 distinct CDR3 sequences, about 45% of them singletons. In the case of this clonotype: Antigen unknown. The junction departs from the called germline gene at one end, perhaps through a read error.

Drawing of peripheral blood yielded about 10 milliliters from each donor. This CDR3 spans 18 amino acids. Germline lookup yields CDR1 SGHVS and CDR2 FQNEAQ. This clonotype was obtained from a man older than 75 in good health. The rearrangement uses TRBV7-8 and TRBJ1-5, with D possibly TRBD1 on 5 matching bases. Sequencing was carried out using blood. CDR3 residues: CARSLKPWGNNSNQLQHF. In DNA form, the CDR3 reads TGTGCCCGCAGCTTAAAACCGTGGGGGAATAATAGCAATCAGCTCCAGCATTTT. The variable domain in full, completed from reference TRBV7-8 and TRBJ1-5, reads GAGVSQSPRYKVAKRGQDVALRCDPISGHVSLFWYQQALGQGPEFLTYFQNEAQLDKSGLPSDRFFAERPEGSVSTLKIQRTQQEDSAVYLCARSLKPWGNNSNQLQHFGDGTRLSIL.